This T cell receptor (beta chain) was identified in a study of control samples from healthy donors and cancer patients. Trimming took 3 bases from V and 1 from J, leaving 12 bases between them. This CDR3 has 15 residues. Germline V gene sequence: CDR1 LNHNV, CDR2 YYDKDF (reference sequence). Here immunoSEQ multiplex PCR was the method, and the copy in TCRdb shows in-frame clones only, minus some. The data contain about 130,000 clones, under 95% of them singletons. The chain has TRBV15 and TRBJ1-1, with D maybe TRBD1 (6 bases). This clonotype was obtained from a man between 18 and 29 years old in good health. Material: blood. In DNA form, the CDR3 reads TGTGCCACCAGCAGGACCGGACAGTCGAACACTGAAGCTTTCTTT. As protein: CATSRTGQSNTEAFF.